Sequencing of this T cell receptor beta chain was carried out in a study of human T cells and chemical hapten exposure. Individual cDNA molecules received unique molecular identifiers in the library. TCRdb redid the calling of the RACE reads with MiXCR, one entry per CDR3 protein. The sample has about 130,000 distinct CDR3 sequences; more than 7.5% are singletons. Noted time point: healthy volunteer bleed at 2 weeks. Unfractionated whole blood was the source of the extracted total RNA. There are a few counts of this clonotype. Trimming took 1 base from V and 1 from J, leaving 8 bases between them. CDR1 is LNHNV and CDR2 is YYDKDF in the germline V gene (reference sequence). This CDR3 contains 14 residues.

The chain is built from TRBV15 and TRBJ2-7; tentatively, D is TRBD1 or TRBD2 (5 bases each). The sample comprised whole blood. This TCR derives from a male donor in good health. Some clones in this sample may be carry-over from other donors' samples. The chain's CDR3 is CATSRVGTSYEQYF. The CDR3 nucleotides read TGTGCCACCAGCAGAGTAGGGACGTCCTACGAGCAGTACTTC.